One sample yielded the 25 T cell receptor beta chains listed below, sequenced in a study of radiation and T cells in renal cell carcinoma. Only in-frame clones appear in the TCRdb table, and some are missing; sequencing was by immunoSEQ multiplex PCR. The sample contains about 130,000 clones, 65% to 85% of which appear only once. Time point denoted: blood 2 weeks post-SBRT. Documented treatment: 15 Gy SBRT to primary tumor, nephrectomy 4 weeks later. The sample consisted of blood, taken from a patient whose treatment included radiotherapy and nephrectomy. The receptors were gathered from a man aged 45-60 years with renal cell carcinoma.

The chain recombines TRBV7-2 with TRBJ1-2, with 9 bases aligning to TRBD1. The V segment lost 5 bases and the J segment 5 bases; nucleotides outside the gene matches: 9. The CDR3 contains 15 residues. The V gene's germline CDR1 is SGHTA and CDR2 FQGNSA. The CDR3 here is CASSREPGQGYGYTF. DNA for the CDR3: TGTGCCAGCAGCCGTGAACCGGGACAGGGTTATGGCTACACCTTC.

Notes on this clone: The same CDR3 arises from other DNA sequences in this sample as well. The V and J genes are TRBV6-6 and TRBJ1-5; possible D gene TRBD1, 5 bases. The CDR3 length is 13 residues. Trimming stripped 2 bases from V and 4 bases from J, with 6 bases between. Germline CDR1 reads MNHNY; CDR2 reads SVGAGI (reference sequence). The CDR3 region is CASSYGGNQPQHF. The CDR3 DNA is TGTGCCAGCAGTTACGGGGGGAATCAGCCCCAGCATTTT.

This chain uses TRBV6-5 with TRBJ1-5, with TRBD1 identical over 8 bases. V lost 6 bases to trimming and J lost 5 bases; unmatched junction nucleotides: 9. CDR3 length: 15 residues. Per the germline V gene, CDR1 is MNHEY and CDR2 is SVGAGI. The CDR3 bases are TGTGCCAGCAGCCGGGACAGGACACACTATCAGCCCCAGCATTTT. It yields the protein CASSRDRTHYQPQHF.

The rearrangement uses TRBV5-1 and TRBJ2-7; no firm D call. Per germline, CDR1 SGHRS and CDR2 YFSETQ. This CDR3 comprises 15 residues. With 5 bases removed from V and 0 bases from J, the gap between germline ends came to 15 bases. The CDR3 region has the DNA TGCGCCAGCAGGCATGGAACAGTAGACTCCTACGAGCAGTACTTC. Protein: CASRHGTVDSYEQYF.

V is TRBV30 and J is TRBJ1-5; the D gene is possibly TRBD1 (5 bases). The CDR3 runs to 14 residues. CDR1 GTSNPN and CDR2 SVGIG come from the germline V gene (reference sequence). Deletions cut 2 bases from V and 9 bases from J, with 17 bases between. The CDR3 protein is CAWSPGTGGWPQHF. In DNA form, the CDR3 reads TGTGCCTGGAGTCCAGGGACGGGGGGTTGGCCCCAGCATTTT.

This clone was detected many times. CDR3 protein: CASSLGLAGGPKETQYF. In DNA, the CDR3 is TGTGCCAGCAGCTTAGGCCTAGCGGGAGGGCCAAAGGAGACCCAGTACTTC. The chain employs TRBV11-3 and TRBJ2-5; 12 nucleotides align to TRBD2. The germline V gene encodes CDR1 SGHNT and CDR2 YENEEA. Trimming removed 1 base from V and 5 bases from J; junction bases left unmatched: 8. The CDR3 has 17 amino acids. The complete variable domain, with remaining parts taken from reference TRBV11-3 and TRBJ2-5, reads EAGVVQSPRYKIIEKKQPVAFWCNPISGHNTLYWYLQNLGQGPELLIRYENEEAVDDSQLPKDRFSAERLKGVDSTLKIQPAELGDSAVYLCASSLGLAGGPKETQYFGPGTRLLVL.

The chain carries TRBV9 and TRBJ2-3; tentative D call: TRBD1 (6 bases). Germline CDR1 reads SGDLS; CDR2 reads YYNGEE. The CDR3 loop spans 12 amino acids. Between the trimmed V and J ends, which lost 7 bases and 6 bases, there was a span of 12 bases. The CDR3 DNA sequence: TGTGCCAGCGGACAGTCTCCGGATACGCAGTATTTT. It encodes CASGQSPDTQYF.

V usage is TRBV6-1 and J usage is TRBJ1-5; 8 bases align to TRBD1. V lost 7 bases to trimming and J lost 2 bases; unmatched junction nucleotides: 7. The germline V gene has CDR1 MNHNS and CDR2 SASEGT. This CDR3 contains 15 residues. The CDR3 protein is CASTQGAQGNQPQHF. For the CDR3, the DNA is TGTGCCAGCACCCAGGGGGCGCAAGGCAATCAGCCCCAGCATTTT.

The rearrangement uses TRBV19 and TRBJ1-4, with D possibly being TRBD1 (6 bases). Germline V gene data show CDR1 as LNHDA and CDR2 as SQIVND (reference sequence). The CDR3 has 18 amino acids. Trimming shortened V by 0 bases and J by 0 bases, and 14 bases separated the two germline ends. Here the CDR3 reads CASSIDRGAGATNEKLFF. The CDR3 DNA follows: TGTGCCAGTAGTATAGATCGGGGGGCCGGCGCAACTAATGAAAAACTGTTTTTT.

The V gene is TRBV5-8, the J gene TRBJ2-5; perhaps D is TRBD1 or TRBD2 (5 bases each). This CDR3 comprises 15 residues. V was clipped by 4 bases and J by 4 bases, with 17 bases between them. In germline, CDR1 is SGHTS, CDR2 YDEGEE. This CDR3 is CASSPPNIGAETQYF. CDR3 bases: TGTGCCAGCAGCCCACCCAATATCGGGGCAGAGACCCAGTACTTC.

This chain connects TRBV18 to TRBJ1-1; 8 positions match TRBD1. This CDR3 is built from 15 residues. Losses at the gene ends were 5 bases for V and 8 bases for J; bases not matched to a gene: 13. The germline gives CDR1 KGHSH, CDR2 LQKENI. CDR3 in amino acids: CASSFRQGLGTEAFF. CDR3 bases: TGTGCCAGCTCATTTCGACAGGGGCTTGGTACCGAAGCTTTCTTT.

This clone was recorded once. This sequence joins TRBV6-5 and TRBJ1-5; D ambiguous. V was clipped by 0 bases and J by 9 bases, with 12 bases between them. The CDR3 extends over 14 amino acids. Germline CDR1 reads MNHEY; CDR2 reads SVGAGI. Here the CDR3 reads CASSYSRDAMPQHF. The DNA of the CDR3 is TGTGCCAGCAGTTACTCGAGAGACGCCATGCCCCAGCATTTT.

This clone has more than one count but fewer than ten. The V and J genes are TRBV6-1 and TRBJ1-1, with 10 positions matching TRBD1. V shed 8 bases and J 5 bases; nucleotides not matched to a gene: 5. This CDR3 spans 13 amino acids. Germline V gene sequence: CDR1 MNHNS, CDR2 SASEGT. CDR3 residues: CASLGQGVTEAFF. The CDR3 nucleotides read TGTGCCAGCCTCGGACAGGGGGTGACTGAAGCTTTCTTT.

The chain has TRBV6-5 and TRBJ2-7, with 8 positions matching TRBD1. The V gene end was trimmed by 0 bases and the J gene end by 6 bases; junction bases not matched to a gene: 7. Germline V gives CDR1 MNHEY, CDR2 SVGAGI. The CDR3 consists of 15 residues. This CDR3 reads CASSYSFGQGSEQYF. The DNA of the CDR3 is TGTGCCAGCAGTTACTCGTTCGGACAGGGTAGCGAGCAGTACTTC.

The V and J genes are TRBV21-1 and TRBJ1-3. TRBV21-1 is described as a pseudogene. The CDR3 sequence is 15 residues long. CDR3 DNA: TGTGCCAGAGCGTCCCAACCTCTGGAGTGGGCCACCATATATTTT. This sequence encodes CARASQPLEWATIYF.

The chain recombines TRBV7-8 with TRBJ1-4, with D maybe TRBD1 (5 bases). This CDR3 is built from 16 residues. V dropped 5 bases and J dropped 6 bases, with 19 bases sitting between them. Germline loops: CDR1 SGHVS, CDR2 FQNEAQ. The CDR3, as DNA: TGTGCCAGCAGCCTCTCTCCGGGGCAATGGGATGAAAAACTGTTTTTT. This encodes CASSLSPGQWDEKLFF.

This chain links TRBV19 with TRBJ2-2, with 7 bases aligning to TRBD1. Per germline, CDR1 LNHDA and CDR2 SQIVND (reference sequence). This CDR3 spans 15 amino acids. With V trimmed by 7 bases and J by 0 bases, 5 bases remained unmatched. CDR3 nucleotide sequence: TGTGCCAGTACCAAGGACAGGCCGAACACCGGGGAGCTGTTTTTT. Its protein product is CASTKDRPNTGELFF.

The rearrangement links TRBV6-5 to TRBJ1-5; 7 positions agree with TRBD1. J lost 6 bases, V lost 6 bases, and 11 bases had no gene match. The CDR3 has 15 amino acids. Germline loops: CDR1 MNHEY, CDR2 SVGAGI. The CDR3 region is CASRRTGEGGQPQHF. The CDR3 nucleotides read TGTGCCAGCAGGAGAACAGGGGAAGGTGGTCAGCCCCAGCATTTT.

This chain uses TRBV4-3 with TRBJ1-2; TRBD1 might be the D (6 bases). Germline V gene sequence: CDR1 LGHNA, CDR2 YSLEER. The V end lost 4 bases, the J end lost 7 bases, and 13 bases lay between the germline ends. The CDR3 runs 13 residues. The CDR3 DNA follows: TGCGCCAGCAGCCTCAACAGAGGGGGTGGCTACACCTTC. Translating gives CASSLNRGGGYTF.

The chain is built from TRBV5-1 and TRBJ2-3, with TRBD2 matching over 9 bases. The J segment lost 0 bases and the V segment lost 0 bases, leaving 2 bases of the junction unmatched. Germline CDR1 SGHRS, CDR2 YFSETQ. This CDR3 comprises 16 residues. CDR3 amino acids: CASSLGLADSTDTQYF. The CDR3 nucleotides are TGCGCCAGCAGCTTGGGACTAGCGGATAGCACAGATACGCAGTATTTT.

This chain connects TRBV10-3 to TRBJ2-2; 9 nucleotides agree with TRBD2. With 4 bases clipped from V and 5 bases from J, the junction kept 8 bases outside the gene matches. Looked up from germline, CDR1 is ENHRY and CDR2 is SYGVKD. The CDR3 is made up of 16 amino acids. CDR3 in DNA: TGTGCCATCAGTGGACATAGCGGGAGTACAACCGGGGAGCTGTTTTTT. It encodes CAISGHSGSTTGELFF.

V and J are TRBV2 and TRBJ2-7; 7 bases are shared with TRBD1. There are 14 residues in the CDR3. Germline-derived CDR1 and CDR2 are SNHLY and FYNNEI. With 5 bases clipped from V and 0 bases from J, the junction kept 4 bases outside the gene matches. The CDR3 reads CASSYTGDSYEQYF. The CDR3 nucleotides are TGTGCCAGCAGTTATACAGGGGACTCCTACGAGCAGTACTTC.

The chain's CDR3 is CASRNRGTASYEQYF. As DNA, the CDR3 is TGTGCCAGCAGGAATCGAGGGACAGCCTCCTACGAGCAGTACTTC. V gene TRBV6-1 combines with J gene TRBJ2-7, with 7 bases matching TRBD1. With 6 bases clipped from V and 0 bases from J, the junction kept 8 bases outside the gene matches. The germline V gene encodes CDR1 MNHNS and CDR2 SASEGT. CDR3 length: 15 residues.

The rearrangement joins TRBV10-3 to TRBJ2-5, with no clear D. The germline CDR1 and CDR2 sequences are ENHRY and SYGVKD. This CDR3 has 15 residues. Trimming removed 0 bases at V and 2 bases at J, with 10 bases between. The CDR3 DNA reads TGTGCCATCAGTGAGTCGGGTCGGCAGCAAGAGACCCAGTACTTC. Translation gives CAISESGRQQETQYF.

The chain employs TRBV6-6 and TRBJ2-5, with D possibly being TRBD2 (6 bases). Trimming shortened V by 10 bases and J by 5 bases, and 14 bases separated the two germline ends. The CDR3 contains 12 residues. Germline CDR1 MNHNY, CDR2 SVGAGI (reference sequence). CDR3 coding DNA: TGTGCCACCAACGAGGGGAGGGAGACCCAGTACTTC. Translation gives CATNEGRETQYF.